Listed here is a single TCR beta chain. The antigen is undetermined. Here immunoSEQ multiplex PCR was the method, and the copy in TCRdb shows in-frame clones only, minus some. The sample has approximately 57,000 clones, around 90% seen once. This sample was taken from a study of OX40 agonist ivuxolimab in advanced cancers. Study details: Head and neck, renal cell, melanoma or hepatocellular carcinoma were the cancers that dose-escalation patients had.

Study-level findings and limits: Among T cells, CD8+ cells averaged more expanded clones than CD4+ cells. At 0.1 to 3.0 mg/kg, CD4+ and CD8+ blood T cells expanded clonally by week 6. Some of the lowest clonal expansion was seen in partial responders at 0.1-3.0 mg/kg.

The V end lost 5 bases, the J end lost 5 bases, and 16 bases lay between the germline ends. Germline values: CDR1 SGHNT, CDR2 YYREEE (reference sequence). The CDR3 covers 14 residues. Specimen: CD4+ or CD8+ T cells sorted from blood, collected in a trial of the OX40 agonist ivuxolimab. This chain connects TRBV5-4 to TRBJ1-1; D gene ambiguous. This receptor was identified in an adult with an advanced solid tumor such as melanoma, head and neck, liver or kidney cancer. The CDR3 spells CASRYRGSGTEAFF. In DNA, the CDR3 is TGTGCCAGCAGGTATAGAGGATCAGGAACTGAAGCTTTCTTT.